This is a list of T cell receptor beta chains from one sample in a study of blood T cell repertoires in COVID-19. TCRdb's table, derived via immunoSEQ multiplex PCR, lists solely in-frame clones and lacks some. The table has roughly 220,000 clones, roughly 80% seen once. Source material: PBMCs or T cells enriched from blood (not recorded which). The source of these receptors is a middle-aged woman with acute COVID-19. CDR3s leave out the opening cysteine and the closing phenylalanine or tryptophan. The order of the fields is J gene, V gene, CDR3 length, CDR3 protein.

TRBJ1-2 TRBV7-9 11 ASSLDYNGGYT
TRBJ1-1 TRBV2 11 ASRLQGNTEAF
TRBJ1-1 TRBV7-6 14 ASSLAAQAMNTEAF
TRBJ2-2 TRBV18 15 ASSPPRGGKNTGELF
TRBJ2-3 TRBV18 12 ASLKTSGRDTQY
TRBJ1-2 TRBV2 15 ASMDGTGGLFSYGYT
TRBJ2-1 TRBV19 12 ASSIGHFGNEQF
TRBJ1-2 TRBV30 12 AWKQGQGNYGYT
TRBJ2-1 TRBV5-1 11 ASSLVGASEQF
TRBJ1-2 TRBV6-5 11 ASNWDRLYGYT
TRBJ2-2 TRBV19 16 ASSIRLVAGGNTGELF
TRBJ2-1 TRBV24-1 12 ATSDLTSGDEQF
TRBJ2-1 TRBV24-1 16 ATSDTYSGGSSYNEQF
TRBJ1-1 TRBV29-1 13 SVEDHAGLNTEAF
TRBJ1-2 TRBV7-8 11 ASSRDRKLGYT
TRBJ2-6 TRBV6-5 12 ASSYGTGSLLLT
TRBJ2-1 TRBV25-1 11 ATSGLAEQEQF
TRBJ2-7 TRBV28 12 ASSRQGGRYEQY
TRBJ1-4 TRBV7-9 12 ASSRQGTNEKLF
TRBJ1-6 TRBV7-3 11 ASSRQGGSPLH
TRBJ2-5 TRBV6-2/TRBV6-3 12 ASSYTTGLETQY
TRBJ2-3 TRBV5-1 12 ASSLGAPTDTQY
TRBJ1-3 TRBV5-4 13 ASSLRDSPGNTIY
TRBJ2-5 TRBV9 12 ASSVGTVQETQY
TRBJ1-5 TRBV7-9 10 ASSDGGQPQH
TRBJ2-6 TRBV5-5 14 ASSFVVASGANVLT
TRBJ2-3 TRBV5-1 12 ASSFPSGSDTQY
TRBJ2-1 TRBV7-3 15 ASSLGGTSGYINEQF
TRBJ1-1 TRBV4-1 13 ASSETGTANTEAF
TRBJ1-2 TRBV5-1 11 ASSPTGDYGYT
TRBJ2-5 TRBV2 16 ASRAGLAGGTVQETQY
TRBJ1-2 TRBV9 16 ASSLRQGTFPSSSGYT
TRBJ1-4 TRBV18 13 ASSSGQGVNEKLF
TRBJ2-7 TRBV3-1/TRBV3-2 12 ASSPRTSSYEQY
TRBJ2-5 TRBV28 13 ASREAGVGQETQY
TRBJ1-3 TRBV13 14 ASSLGPGSAGNTIY
TRBJ1-6 TRBV28 16 ASSPPRGRWRRDSPLH